These 13 T cell receptor beta chains came from one sample sequenced in a study of cytomegalovirus exposure and HLA in healthy donors. PCR employed 60 Vbeta and 13 Jbeta primers. Clones were sequenced by immunoSEQ multiplex PCR, and TCRdb holds only the in-frame ones, with some missing. This repertoire shows approximately 140,000 clones, 80% to 90% found once; its top ten account for 5.9%. Specimen: PBMCs. These receptors all come from a woman aged 40 to 50 in good health and CMV-seropositive.

For this clone: The junction does not match germline at one end; this may be a read error. The rearrangement uses TRBV19 and TRBJ2-5; D gene uncertain. Germline V lookup: CDR1 LNHDA, CDR2 SQIVND (reference sequence). CDR3 length: 12 amino acids. Here the CDR3 reads CASGIREETQYF. The CDR3 DNA reads TGTGCCAGTGGTATACGGGAAGAGACCCAGTACTTC.

The chain couples TRBV5-4 to TRBJ2-1, with 7 bases lining up with TRBD1. Losses at the gene ends were 1 base for V and 6 bases for J; bases not matched to a gene: 4. CDR1 is SGHNT, CDR2 YYREEE, per germline (reference sequence). The CDR3 is 14 residues long. The CDR3, as DNA: TGTGCCAGCAGCTTGCCCCGGGACAGCAATGAGCAGTTCTTC. Its translation: CASSLPRDSNEQFF.

V and J are TRBV11-2 and TRBJ2-7; 9 positions match TRBD2. In germline, CDR1 is SGHAT, CDR2 FQNNGV. The junction had 14 bases not matched to a gene; V was cut back by 5 bases and J by 6 bases. The CDR3 covers 16 residues. The CDR3 bases are TGTGCCAGCAGCCCCGCTGCGACTAGCGGACCCCTCGAGCAGTACTTC. Translating it yields CASSPAATSGPLEQYF.

The rearrangement joins TRBV10-3 to TRBJ2-1; TRBD2 matches at 7 bases. Per the germline V gene, CDR1 is ENHRY and CDR2 is SYGVKD. Trimming took 2 bases from V and 6 from J; bases not matched to a gene: 4. This CDR3 region has 14 residues. The DNA of the CDR3 is TGTGCCATCAGTGAGGGACTAGTTGGCAATGAGCAGTTCTTC. Its protein product is CAISEGLVGNEQFF.

The gene calls are TRBV4-1 and TRBJ2-5; 7 bases are shared with TRBD1. V was clipped by 0 bases and J by 2 bases; unmatched bases: 9. Germline V CDR1 and CDR2: MGHRA, YSYEKL. CDR3 length equals 17 residues. For the CDR3, the DNA is TGCGCCAGCAGCCAAGATCCCCCAGGACAGGTACAAGAGACCCAGTACTTC. Translating gives CASSQDPPGQVQETQYF.

V gene TRBV27 combines with J gene TRBJ2-7; 9 bases are a match to TRBD2. This CDR3 comprises 14 residues. CDR1 is MNHEY, CDR2 SMNVEV, per germline (reference sequence). The J segment lost 5 bases and the V segment lost 5 bases, leaving 7 bases of the junction unmatched. CDR3 sequence: CASSISGSGNEQYF. In DNA, the CDR3 is TGTGCCAGCAGTATTAGCGGGAGTGGCAACGAGCAGTACTTC.

CDR3 loop: CASSPGGLAGRETQYF. CDR3 nucleotides: TGTGCCAGCAGCCCCGGGGGACTAGCGGGGCGGGAGACCCAGTACTTC. The chain uses TRBV7-2 and TRBJ2-5; TRBD2 matches 13 bases. J was trimmed by 5 bases and V by 5 bases; bases with no gene match: 8. The CDR3 covers 16 residues. CDR1 SGHTA and CDR2 FQGNSA come from the germline V gene.

This CDR3 is CASSLDSPNEQYF. The CDR3 DNA reads as TGTGCCAGCAGTTTGGACAGTCCAAACGAGCAGTACTTC. This sequence joins TRBV27 and TRBJ2-7; tentatively, D is TRBD1 (6 bases). Germline lookup yields CDR1 MNHEY and CDR2 SMNVEV (reference sequence). The CDR3 has 13 residues. V lost 3 bases, J lost 5 bases, and 11 bases lay in between.

The rearrangement links TRBV28 to TRBJ1-1; 7 nucleotides align to TRBD1. Per germline, CDR1 MDHEN and CDR2 SYDVKM. Losses at the gene ends were 3 bases for V and 2 bases for J; bases not matched to a gene: 6. CDR3 length: 15 residues. The DNA for the CDR3 is TGTGCCAGCAGTTTTTACAGGGGCCTTAACACTGAAGCTTTCTTT. As protein: CASSFYRGLNTEAFF. Filled out from reference TRBV28 and TRBJ1-1, the complete variable domain reads DVKVTQSSRYLVKRTGEKVFLECVQDMDHENMFWYRQDPGLGLRLIYFSYDVKMKEKGDIPEGYSVSREKKERFSLILESASTNQTSMYLCASSFYRGLNTEAFFGQGTRLTVV.

The chain recombines TRBV6-6 with TRBJ2-7; 11 bases match TRBD1. This CDR3 has 14 amino acids. The germline V gene has CDR1 MNHNY and CDR2 SVGAGI (reference sequence). Trimming took 7 bases from V and 6 from J; bases not matched to a gene: 8. The CDR3 bases are TGTGCCAGCACCTTACCGGGACAGGGGGGCGAGCAGTACTTC. It specifies CASTLPGQGGEQYF.

The chain has TRBV21-1 and TRBJ2-5; TRBD2 reflects the table's D call only, with no check against the DNA. TRBV21-1 is reported as a pseudogene. The CDR3 contains 18 residues. CDR3 sequence reads: CASTLCRTSGGGGETQYF. CDR3 DNA sequence: TGTGCCAGCACCCTCTGCCGGACTAGCGGGGGTGGGGGAGAGACCCAGTACTTC.

This clone was seen only a few times. This chain connects TRBV6-4 to TRBJ2-2, with 9 bases aligning to TRBD2. This CDR3 spans 15 amino acids. V lost 5 bases to trimming and J lost 7 bases; unmatched junction nucleotides: 8. The germline CDR1 and CDR2 sequences are MRHNA and SNTAGT. CDR3 nucleotides: TGTGCCAGCAGTCCTCTAGCGGGGTACATCGGGGAGCTGTTTTTT. This encodes CASSPLAGYIGELFF.

This clone appeared a single time. The rearrangement joins TRBV30 to TRBJ2-7; TRBD1 might be the D (5 bases). With 2 bases removed from V and 3 bases from J, the gap between germline ends came to 5 bases. This CDR3 region has 11 residues. Per the germline V gene, CDR1 is GTSNPN and CDR2 is SVGIG (reference sequence). The chain's CDR3 is CAWSQGYEQYF. CDR3 coding DNA: TGTGCCTGGAGTCAGGGCTACGAGCAGTACTTC.